The 5 T cell receptor beta chains in this list originate from one sample, sequenced in a study of cytomegalovirus exposure and HLA in healthy donors. The primer mix had 60 Vbeta and 13 Jbeta primers. The data were produced by immunoSEQ multiplex PCR, yet TCRdb's version contains in-frame clones alone and is incomplete. This table has 99,000 or so clones, under 85% appearing once. The sample taken for sequencing was PBMCs. The source of these receptors is a man aged 25 to 45 in good health and CMV-seronegative.

In its sample, this clone was seen a few times. The V and J genes are TRBV29-1 and TRBJ2-1; D is unresolved. Trimming left V 1 base short and J 9 bases short, with 7 bases between. CDR1 is SQVTM, CDR2 ANQGSEA, per germline. The CDR3 spans 11 residues. Here the CDR3 DNA reads TGCAGCGTTGAAGGCGAGCCTGAGCAGTTCTTC. Amino acids: CSVEGEPEQFF.

The CDR3 loop reads CASSLTGGGETQYF. The DNA of the CDR3 is TGTGCCAGCAGCTTAACAGGGGGGGGAGAGACCCAGTACTTC. The chain joins TRBV7-2 to TRBJ2-5; perhaps TRBD1 as D (8 bases). From germline, CDR1 is SGHTA and CDR2 FQGNSA. Trimming took off 2 bases at V and 4 bases at J, with 11 bases between the two ends. This CDR3 region has 14 residues. The entire variable domain, with the rest obtained from reference TRBV7-2 and TRBJ2-5, is as follows: GAGVSQSPSNKVTEKGKDVELRCDPISGHTALYWYRQSLGQGLEFLIYFQGNSAPDKSGLPSDRFSAERTGGSVSTLTIQRTQQEDSAVYLCASSLTGGGETQYFGPGTRLLVL.

This sequence joins TRBV5-5 and TRBJ2-7, with 7 bases lining up with TRBD2. The CDR3 runs to 17 residues. The germline CDR1 and CDR2 sequences are SGHKS and YYEKEE (reference sequence). V trimming: 5 bases; J trimming: 5 bases; junction bases outside the gene matches: 19. The chain's CDR3 is CASSPRLGGNKKDEQYF. DNA of the CDR3: TGTGCCAGCAGTCCCCGACTGGGGGGGAACAAGAAAGACGAGCAGTACTTC.

This sequence joins TRBV19 and TRBJ2-7; D is possibly TRBD1 (6 bases). Between the trimmed V and J ends, which lost 0 bases and 7 bases, there was a span of 16 bases. The V gene's germline CDR1 is LNHDA and CDR2 SQIVND (reference sequence). The CDR3 covers 15 residues. CDR3 loop: CASSIDLAGDLEQYF. The CDR3 DNA reads as TGTGCCAGTAGTATAGATCTTGCAGGGGACCTTGAGCAGTACTTC.

This clone was seen a handful of times. This rearrangement joins TRBV6-6 to TRBJ2-3; the match to TRBD2 covers 8 bases. The germline V gene encodes CDR1 MNHNY and CDR2 SVGAGI (reference sequence). Trimming took 2 bases from V and 1 from J; bases not matched to a gene: 5. This CDR3 has 16 amino acids. CDR3 in amino acids: CASSYTMRGGTDTQYF. In nucleotides, the CDR3 is TGTGCCAGCAGTTACACTATGCGGGGGGGCACAGATACGCAGTATTTT.